This entry features one T cell receptor (beta chain) sequence. Original processing notes: Quantification of nucleated cells was approximated via reference gene primer amplification. The data were produced by immunoSEQ multiplex PCR, yet TCRdb's version contains in-frame clones alone and is incomplete. The D gene and trimming were derived from the DNA, and the V and J assignments and clone size from that table. The sample holds about 320,000 clones, 70% to 90% seen once. The data are from a study of blood T cell repertoires in COVID-19. The wider study: Italy, Spain and the United States were the sources of the convalescent and acute COVID-19 samples. Sources were T cells, B-cell-depleted T cells, or PBMCs; the material itself was cDNA or gDNA.

The sequenced sample consisted of peripheral blood. The receptor was isolated from a human donor in a cohort sampled during active COVID-19.

The CDR3 reads CASSPTGLTQGQPQHF. The CDR3 region has the DNA TGTGCCAGCTCCCCGACCGGGTTGACACAGGGTCAGCCCCAGCATTTT. V gene TRBV18 combines with J gene TRBJ1-5, with D maybe TRBD1 (6 bases). V shed 6 bases and J shed 6 bases, with 21 bases lying between them. This CDR3 contains 16 residues. Germline loops: CDR1 KGHSH, CDR2 LQKENI.